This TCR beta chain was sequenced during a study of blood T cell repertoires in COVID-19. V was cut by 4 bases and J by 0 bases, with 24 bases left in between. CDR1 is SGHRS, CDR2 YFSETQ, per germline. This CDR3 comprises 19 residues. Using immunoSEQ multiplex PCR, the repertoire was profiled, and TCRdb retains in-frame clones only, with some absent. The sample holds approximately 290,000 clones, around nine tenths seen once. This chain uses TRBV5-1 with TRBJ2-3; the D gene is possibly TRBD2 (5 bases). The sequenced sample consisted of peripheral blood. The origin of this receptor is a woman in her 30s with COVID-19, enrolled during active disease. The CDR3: CASSPSGGYLPLSTDTQYF. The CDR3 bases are TGCGCCAGCAGCCCGTCTGGCGGGTACTTGCCTCTTAGCACAGATACGCAGTATTTT.